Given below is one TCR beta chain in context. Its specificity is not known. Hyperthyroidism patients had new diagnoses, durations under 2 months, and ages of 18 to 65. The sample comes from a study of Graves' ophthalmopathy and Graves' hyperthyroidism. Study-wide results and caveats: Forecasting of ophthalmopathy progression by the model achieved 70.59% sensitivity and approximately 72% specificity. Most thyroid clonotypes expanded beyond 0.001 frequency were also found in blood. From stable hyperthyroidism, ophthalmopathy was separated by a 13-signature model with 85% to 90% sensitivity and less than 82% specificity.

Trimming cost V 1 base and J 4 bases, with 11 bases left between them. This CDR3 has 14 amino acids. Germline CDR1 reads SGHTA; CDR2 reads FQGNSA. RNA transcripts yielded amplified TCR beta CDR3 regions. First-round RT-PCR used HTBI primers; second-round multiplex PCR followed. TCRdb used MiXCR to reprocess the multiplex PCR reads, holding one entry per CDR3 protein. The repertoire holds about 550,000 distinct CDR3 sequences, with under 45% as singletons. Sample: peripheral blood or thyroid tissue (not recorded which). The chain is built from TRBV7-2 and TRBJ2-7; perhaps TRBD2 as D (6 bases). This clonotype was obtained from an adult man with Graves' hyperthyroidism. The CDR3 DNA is TGTGCCAGCAGCTTAGTTTTTGGGGGGTACGAGCAGTACTTC. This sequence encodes CASSLVFGGYEQYF.